Following are 7 T cell receptor beta chains from one sample sequenced in a study of T cells expressing NK-cell markers. For each CDR3 protein, TCRdb gives one entry from its re-call of the 5' RACE reads, without DNA. This listing includes about 390,000 distinct CDR3 sequences. Sequencing was done on a sample of blood T cells: a sorted CD56 or NKG2C T cell subset, CD4+ or CD8+ T cells, or bulk PBMC T cells (not recorded which). The receptor source for this set is a woman between 50 and 59 years old in good health.

The chain is built from TRBV12-3 or TRBV12-4 and TRBJ1-5; the D gene TCRdb calls, TRBD1, cannot be checked with no DNA. The CDR3 sequence is 16 residues long. The CDR3 region is CASSHGGPHSNQPQHF.

This rearrangement joins TRBV12-3 or TRBV12-4 to TRBJ2-4; TCRdb's assignment of TRBD1 cannot be checked, as there is no DNA. The CDR3 sequence is 17 residues long. The CDR3 is CASSLVALRDSKNIQYF.

The V and J genes are TRBV2 and TRBJ2-7; TCRdb returns TRBD1, unconfirmable since there is no DNA. Germline CDR1 and CDR2: SNHLY and FYNNEI. This CDR3 comprises 14 residues. Here the CDR3 reads CASNRDRESYEQYF.

The chain uses TRBV9 and TRBJ1-6. The CDR3 loop spans 15 amino acids. Looked up from germline, CDR1 is SGDLS and CDR2 is YYNGEE. The CDR3 is CASSVGAGGNSPLHF. Looking up the rest from reference TRBV9 and TRBJ1-6 gives the full variable domain: DSGVTQTPKHLITATGQRVTLRCSPRSGDLSVYWYQQSLDQGLQFLIQYYNGEERAKGNILERFSAQQFPDLHSELNLSSLELGDSALYFCASSVGAGGNSPLHFGNGTRLTVT.

This sequence joins TRBV7-2 and TRBJ2-2; TCRdb proposes TRBD2, but this gene call is untestable without DNA. This CDR3 contains 18 residues. Germline CDR1 SGHTA, CDR2 FQGNSA. The CDR3 loop is CASSYPGLAGGNAGELFF.

The chain combines TRBV7-8 with TRBJ1-6; TCRdb outputs TRBD1, but without DNA this stays unchecked. The CDR3 consists of 15 residues. Germline V lookup: CDR1 SGHVS, CDR2 FQNEAQ. The CDR3 region is CASSFPGENNSPLHF. Filled out from reference TRBV7-8 and TRBJ1-6, the complete variable domain reads GAGVSQSPRYKVAKRGQDVALRCDPISGHVSLFWYQQALGQGPEFLTYFQNEAQLDKSGLPSDRFFAERPEGSVSTLKIQRTQQEDSAVYLCASSFPGENNSPLHFGNGTRLTVT.

CDR3 loop: CASSKTEPSGSCHEQYF. The J gene is TRBJ2-7, the V gene TRBV21-1; as DNA is missing, the TRBD2 call by TCRdb cannot be tested. TRBV21-1 has pseudogene status. The CDR3 is 17 residues long.